Presented here are 18 T cell receptor beta chains from one specimen sequenced in a study of blood T cell repertoires in COVID-19. Clones were read by immunoSEQ multiplex PCR, and TCRdb kept only the in-frame ones, dropping some. This sample has some 190,000 clones, with about four fifths found just once. Input material: peripheral blood. These receptors all stem from a woman aged 40 to 50 with COVID-19, enrolled during active disease.

This chain uses TRBV28 with TRBJ2-7; D is possibly TRBD2 (5 bases). Trimming took 6 bases from V and 7 from J, leaving 10 bases between them. The CDR3 covers 11 residues. CDR1 and CDR2 from the germline V gene are MDHEN and SYDVKM. This CDR3 reads CASSLALEQYF. The CDR3 DNA reads TGTGCCAGCAGCTTAGCGTTGGAGCAGTACTTC.

The gene calls are TRBV10-2 and TRBJ2-3; 9 bases agree with TRBD2. From germline, CDR1 is WSHSY and CDR2 SAAADI. The CDR3 length is 15 residues. V lost 8 bases and J lost 5; bases outside the gene matches: 11. The CDR3 protein is CASGSAGGHGDTQYF. The CDR3 nucleotides are TGCGCCAGCGGGTCGGCGGGGGGGCATGGAGATACGCAGTATTTT.

The genes are TRBV7-8 and TRBJ1-1, with 7 bases aligning to TRBD1. Germline assignment: CDR1 SGHVS and CDR2 FQNEAQ. The junction had 11 bases not matched to a gene; V was cut back by 5 bases and J by 8 bases. The CDR3 spans 14 residues. The CDR3 reads CASSQDRALLEAFF. Here the CDR3 DNA reads TGTGCCAGCAGCCAAGACAGGGCCCTTTTGGAAGCTTTCTTT.

This chain links TRBV5-5 with TRBJ2-7; unclear D gene. V was trimmed by 1 base and J by 2 bases, leaving 7 bases between them. CDR1 and CDR2 (germline): SGHKS, YYEKEE (reference sequence). The CDR3 is made up of 13 amino acids. The CDR3 region is CASSLTGTYEQYF. CDR3 coding DNA: TGTGCCAGCAGCTTGACGGGTACCTACGAGCAGTACTTC.

CDR3 loop: CASSGNLANTEAFF. The CDR3 DNA sequence: TGTGCCAGCAGTGGTAATTTGGCTAACACTGAAGCTTTCTTT. The rearrangement links TRBV2 to TRBJ1-1, with no clear D. Trimming took 4 bases from V and 2 from J, leaving 11 bases between them. The CDR3 covers 14 residues. Germline loops: CDR1 SNHLY, CDR2 FYNNEI.

The V gene is TRBV9, the J gene TRBJ1-6; the D gene is possibly TRBD1 (5 bases). The CDR3 totals 14 residues. Trimming took off 4 bases at V and 8 bases at J, with 13 bases between the two ends. The germline gives CDR1 SGDLS, CDR2 YYNGEE. CDR3 sequence (DNA): TGTGCCAGCAGCCCTGACAGTTCTTATTCACCCCTCCACTTT. Its protein product is CASSPDSSYSPLHF.

The CDR3 reads CAWRGRVINTEAFF. The CDR3, as DNA: TGTGCCTGGAGAGGCCGGGTGATTAACACTGAAGCTTTCTTT. V usage is TRBV30 and J usage is TRBJ1-1, with D uncertain. Germline CDR1 is GTSNPN and CDR2 is SVGIG (reference sequence). The CDR3 is made up of 14 amino acids. The ends were cut back, 3 bases at V and 2 bases at J, with 13 bases in the middle.

V usage is TRBV7-9 and J usage is TRBJ2-3; weak D call: TRBD2 (5 bases). Trimming pared 3 bases from V and 2 bases from J, leaving 12 bases between. This CDR3 contains 15 residues. Per germline, CDR1 SEHNR and CDR2 FQNEAQ (reference sequence). CDR3 region: CASSFPGSPTDTQYF. The CDR3 DNA reads as TGTGCCAGCAGCTTTCCGGGATCCCCCACAGATACGCAGTATTTT. Based on the CDR3 plus reference TRBV7-9 and TRBJ2-3, the full variable domain is DTGVSQNPRHKITKRGQNVTFRCDPISEHNRLYWYRQTLGQGPEFLTYFQNEAQLEKSRLLSDRFSAERPKGSFSTLEIQRTEQGDSAMYLCASSFPGSPTDTQYFGPGTRLTVL.

The sample holds a few counts of this clone. The V gene is TRBV7-8, the J gene TRBJ2-1; 7 bases are a match to TRBD2. The V gene end was trimmed by 5 bases and the J gene end by 8 bases; junction bases not matched to a gene: 21. Germline CDR1 and CDR2: SGHVS and FQNEAQ. This CDR3 comprises 18 residues. The CDR3 loop is CASSPHMRRTRRIDEQFF. The DNA for the CDR3 is TGTGCCAGCAGCCCACACATGCGGCGGACTAGGAGGATCGATGAGCAGTTCTTC.

This clone was detected only a few times. The J gene is TRBJ2-2, the V gene TRBV7-3; D is ambiguous. From germline, CDR1 is SGHTA and CDR2 FQGTGA. V shed 2 bases and J shed 2 bases, with 3 bases lying between them. The CDR3 is made up of 13 amino acids. CDR3 in DNA: TGTGCCAGCAGCTTACTTAACACCGGGGAGCTGTTTTTT. It specifies CASSLLNTGELFF.

V is TRBV4-1 and J is TRBJ1-2; D not resolved. This CDR3 is 13 amino acids long. In germline, CDR1 is MGHRA, CDR2 YSYEKL. V was shortened by 1 base and J by 6 bases, with 9 bases between the two germline ends. The CDR3 here is CASSQASRDGYTF. CDR3 nucleotides: TGCGCCAGCAGCCAAGCATCGAGGGATGGCTACACCTTC.

The chain has TRBV27 and TRBJ2-2, with 7 bases identical to TRBD1. Germline V lookup: CDR1 MNHEY, CDR2 SMNVEV (reference sequence). CDR3 size: 18 residues. V shed 5 bases and J 1 base; nucleotides not matched to a gene: 13. CDR3 coding DNA: TGTGCCAGCAGTCTAGGACAGGTCCGGACAATGAACACCGGGGAGCTGTTTTTT. Translation gives CASSLGQVRTMNTGELFF.

The rearrangement joins TRBV7-9 to TRBJ2-1; D might be TRBD1 (6 bases). Germline V CDR1 and CDR2: SEHNR, FQNEAQ (reference sequence). Trimming cost V 1 base and J 0 bases, with 13 bases left between them. The CDR3 totals 17 residues. CDR3 protein: CASSLDGGWSSYNEQFF. The CDR3 bases are TGTGCCAGCAGCTTAGATGGGGGCTGGAGCTCCTACAATGAGCAGTTCTTC.

The chain has TRBV21-1 and TRBJ1-6. TRBV21-1 is a listed pseudogene. The CDR3 sequence is 19 residues long. CDR3 sequence: CASSILCPRVRSYNSPLHF. CDR3 DNA sequence: TGTGCCAGCAGCATACTCTGCCCCCGGGTGAGGTCCTATAATTCACCCCTCCACTTT.

V is TRBV15 and J is TRBJ1-4; possible D gene TRBD1, 5 bases. V lost 1 base and J lost 6, with 15 bases in between. Germline assignment: CDR1 LNHNV and CDR2 YYDKDF (reference sequence). The CDR3 consists of 16 residues. Written as DNA, the CDR3 is TGTGCCACCAGCAGAGGTCCCAGTGGAGGGGATGAAAAACTGTTTTTT. Translation gives CATSRGPSGGDEKLFF.

CDR3 in DNA: TGTGCCAGCAGCTGGGACCCCCTAGCGGGAGACGACGAGCAGTACTTC. It is translated as CASSWDPLAGDDEQYF. The J gene is TRBJ2-7, the V gene TRBV7-2; 10 bases are a match to TRBD2. The CDR3 covers 16 residues. V dropped 4 bases and J dropped 5; count of bases not matched to a gene: 11. Germline V gene sequence: CDR1 SGHTA, CDR2 FQGNSA.

The DNA for the CDR3 is TGTGCCAGTGCACAAGGGGGAGACTACAATGAGCAGTTCTTC. Protein: CASAQGGDYNEQFF. The V call is TRBV19, the J call TRBJ2-1, with D perhaps TRBD1 (6 bases). Trimming left V 8 bases short and J 3 bases short, with 14 bases between. CDR1 is LNHDA and CDR2 is SQIVND in the germline V gene (reference sequence). CDR3 length: 14 amino acids.

The chain combines TRBV7-8 with TRBJ1-5; 7 bases match TRBD1. Germline V gene lookup returns CDR1 SGHVS and CDR2 FQNEAQ. The trim removed 6 bases at V and 5 bases at J, leaving 4 bases unmatched. The CDR3 is 13 amino acids. Here the CDR3 reads CASSWDSHQPQHF. CDR3 bases: TGTGCCAGCAGTTGGGACAGTCATCAGCCCCAGCATTTT. The full variable domain, completed using reference TRBV7-8 and TRBJ1-5, is GAGVSQSPRYKVAKRGQDVALRCDPISGHVSLFWYQQALGQGPEFLTYFQNEAQLDKSGLPSDRFFAERPEGSVSTLKIQRTQQEDSAVYLCASSWDSHQPQHFGDGTRLSIL.